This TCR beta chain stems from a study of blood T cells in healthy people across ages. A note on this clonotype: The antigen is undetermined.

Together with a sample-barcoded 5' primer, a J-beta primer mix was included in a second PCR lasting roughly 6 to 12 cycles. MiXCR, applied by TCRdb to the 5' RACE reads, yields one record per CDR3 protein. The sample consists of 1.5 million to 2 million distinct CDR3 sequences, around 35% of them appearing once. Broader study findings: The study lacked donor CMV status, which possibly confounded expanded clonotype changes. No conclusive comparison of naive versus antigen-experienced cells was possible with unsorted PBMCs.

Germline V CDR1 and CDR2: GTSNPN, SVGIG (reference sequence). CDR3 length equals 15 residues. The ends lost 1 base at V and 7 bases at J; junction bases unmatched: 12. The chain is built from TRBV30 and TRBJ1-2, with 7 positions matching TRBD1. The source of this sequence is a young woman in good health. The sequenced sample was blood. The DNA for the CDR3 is TGTGCCTGGAGTGCCGATCGACAGGGTCTCAGTGGCTACACCTTC. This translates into CAWSADRQGLSGYTF.